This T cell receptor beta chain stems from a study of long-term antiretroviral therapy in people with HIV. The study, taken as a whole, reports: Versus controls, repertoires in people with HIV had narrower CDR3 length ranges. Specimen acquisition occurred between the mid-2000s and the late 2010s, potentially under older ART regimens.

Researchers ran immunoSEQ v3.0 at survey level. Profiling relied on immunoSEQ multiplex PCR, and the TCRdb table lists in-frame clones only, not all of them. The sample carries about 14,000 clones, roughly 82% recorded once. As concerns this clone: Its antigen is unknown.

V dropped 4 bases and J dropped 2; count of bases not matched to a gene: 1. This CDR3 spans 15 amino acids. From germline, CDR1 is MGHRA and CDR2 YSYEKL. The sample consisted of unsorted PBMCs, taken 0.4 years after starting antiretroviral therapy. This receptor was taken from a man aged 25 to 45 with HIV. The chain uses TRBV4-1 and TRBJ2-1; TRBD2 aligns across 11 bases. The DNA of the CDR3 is TGCGCCAGCAGCCCGACTAGCGGGACCTACAATGAGCAGTTCTTC. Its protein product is CASSPTSGTYNEQFF.